Here is one T cell receptor (beta chain) with its context. Its antigen is still unknown. The data were taken from a study of regulatory T cells in long-lasting Graves disease. Overall study findings and caveats: Persistent Graves' patients showed a TCR diversity that was lower than that of newly diagnosed ones.

CDR1 and CDR2 (germline): DFQATT, SNEGSKA (reference sequence). CDR3 length: 14 amino acids. The ends were cut back, 1 base at V and 0 bases at J, with 9 bases in the middle. With iRepertoire HTBI primers and Arm-PCR of CDR3 regions, TCR beta libraries were built. How the authors handled the data: Identification of gene segments yielded some 62 TRBV and roughly 15 TRBJ across samples. TCRdb re-derived calls from the multiplex PCR reads in MiXCR, one entry per CDR3 protein. TCRdb, not the authors, supplied the V and J calls. The table has approximately 380,000 distinct CDR3 sequences, about a fifth seen once; the top ten hold 20% to 25%. Time point given: persistent/refractory GD, antithyroid drugs over 5 years with positive TRAb. From RNA extracted from PBMCs, the TCR library was made. Tubes containing EDTA received around 9.9 milliliters of drawn peripheral blood.

The sample here was peripheral blood mononuclear cells (PBMCs), taken when the disease was refractory, from a patient treated with antithyroid drugs. The chain carries TRBV20-1 and TRBJ1-2; a possible D gene is TRBD1 (5 bases). This clonotype was obtained from a female donor with Graves disease. CDR3: CSARVVRANYGYTF. In DNA, the CDR3 is TGCAGTGCTAGAGTTGTCAGGGCTAACTATGGCTACACCTTC.